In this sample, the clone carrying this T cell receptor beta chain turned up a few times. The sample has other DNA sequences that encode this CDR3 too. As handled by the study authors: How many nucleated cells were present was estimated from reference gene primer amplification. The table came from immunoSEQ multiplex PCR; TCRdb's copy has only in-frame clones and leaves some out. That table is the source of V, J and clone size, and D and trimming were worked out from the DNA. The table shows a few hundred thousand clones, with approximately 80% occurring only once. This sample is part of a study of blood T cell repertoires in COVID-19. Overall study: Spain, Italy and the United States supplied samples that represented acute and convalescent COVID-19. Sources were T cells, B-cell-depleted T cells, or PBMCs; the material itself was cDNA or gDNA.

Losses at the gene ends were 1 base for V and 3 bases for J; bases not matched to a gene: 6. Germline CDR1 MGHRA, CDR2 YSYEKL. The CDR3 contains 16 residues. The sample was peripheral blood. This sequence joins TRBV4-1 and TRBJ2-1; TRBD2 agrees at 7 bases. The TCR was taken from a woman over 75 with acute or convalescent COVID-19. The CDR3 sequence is CASSQVRLAVYNEQFF. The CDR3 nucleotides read TGCGCCAGCAGCCAAGTGAGGCTAGCGGTCTACAATGAGCAGTTCTTC.